One and the same sample provided the 31 T cell receptor beta chains below, sequenced in a study of blood T cell repertoires in COVID-19. TCRdb's table, derived via immunoSEQ multiplex PCR, lists solely in-frame clones and lacks some. In the table there are around 83,000 clones, 85% to 90% of which are singletons. Sample: peripheral blood. The receptors shown here come from a woman aged 70-85 years with acute or convalescent COVID-19.

This clone was recorded only once. The J gene is TRBJ2-6, the V gene TRBV21-1; the table calls TRBD1, which could not be checked here. TRBV21-1 is recorded as a pseudogene. The CDR3 runs 18 residues. The CDR3 coding sequence is TGTGCCAGCAGCAAAGAGGGACCAGGGGAGTATGGGGCCAACGTCCTGACTTTC. This translates into CASSKEGPGEYGANVLTF.

Here the CDR3 DNA reads TGTGCCAGCAGCTACCCCGGGAGGGCCCGAGAGACCCAGTACTTC. Translated: CASSYPGRARETQYF. The chain employs TRBV5-6 and TRBJ2-5; 8 nucleotides line up with TRBD2. Germline V gene data show CDR1 as SGHDT and CDR2 as YYEEEE. The CDR3 consists of 15 residues. The trim removed 3 bases at V and 4 bases at J, leaving 8 bases unmatched.

This chain connects TRBV27 to TRBJ2-3; TRBD2 matches at 12 bases. CDR3 length equals 15 residues. The germline V gene has CDR1 MNHEY and CDR2 SMNVEV (reference sequence). J gave up 1 base and V 7 bases, and 3 bases lay outside the gene matches. For the CDR3, the DNA is TGTGCCAGCACTCGGACTAGCGGGGGCACAGATACGCAGTATTTT. Translating it yields CASTRTSGGTDTQYF.

J is TRBJ2-4 and V is TRBV5-4; the match to TRBD2 covers 8 bases. This CDR3 is built from 16 residues. V gave up 4 bases and J gave up 3 bases; unmatched junction bases: 9. The germline V gene encodes CDR1 SGHNT and CDR2 YYREEE (reference sequence). CDR3 nucleotide sequence: TGTGCCAGCAGCCTCGGGGGGGCCGTGGTCAAAAACATTCAGTACTTC. Protein product: CASSLGGAVVKNIQYF.

The chain couples TRBV5-1 to TRBJ2-3; possible D gene TRBD1, 7 bases. Germline assignment: CDR1 SGHRS and CDR2 YFSETQ. The V gene lost 1 base and the J gene lost 5 bases, with 8 bases spanning the gap. This CDR3 spans 13 amino acids. The CDR3 sequence is CASSLQGGDTQYF. In DNA, the CDR3 is TGCGCCAGCAGCTTGCAGGGGGGAGATACGCAGTATTTT.

V and J are TRBV6-2 or TRBV6-3 and TRBJ2-3; 7 nucleotides agree with TRBD1. J was trimmed by 2 bases and V by 6 bases; bases with no gene match: 8. This CDR3 comprises 15 residues. Germline-derived CDR1 and CDR2 are MNHEY and SVGEGT. The CDR3 coding sequence is TGTGCCAGCAGCCACACAGGGGTCTCCACAGATACGCAGTATTTT. Protein product: CASSHTGVSTDTQYF.

The genes are TRBV5-4 and TRBJ2-1; possibly TRBD1 for D (6 bases). Trimming shortened V by 4 bases and J by 0 bases, and 11 bases separated the two germline ends. The CDR3 is made up of 15 amino acids. The germline V gene encodes CDR1 SGHNT and CDR2 YYREEE (reference sequence). For the CDR3, the DNA is TGTGCCAGCAGCCCGGACAGCTTCTCCTACAATGAGCAGTTCTTC. Translation: CASSPDSFSYNEQFF. The entire variable domain, with the rest obtained from reference TRBV5-4 and TRBJ2-1, is as follows: ETGVTQSPTHLIKTRGQQVTLRCSSQSGHNTVSWYQQALGQGPQFIFQYYREEENGRGNFPPRFSGLQFPNYSSELNVNALELDDSALYLCASSPDSFSYNEQFFGPGTRLTVL.

In nucleotides, the CDR3 is TGTGCCAGCAAAGGACAGGGGGCGGACGAGCAGTACGTC. Translating gives CASKGQGADEQYV. The chain has TRBV2 and TRBJ2-7; 11 bases match TRBD1. The CDR3 length is 13 residues. V lost 7 bases and J lost 5; bases outside the gene matches: 4. Germline V lookup: CDR1 SNHLY, CDR2 FYNNEI.

The rearrangement links TRBV19 to TRBJ1-1; D unresolved. The germline V and J ends were trimmed by 8 bases and 0 bases, with 4 bases remaining between them. CDR1 is LNHDA and CDR2 is SQIVND in the germline V gene (reference sequence). This CDR3 is built from 11 residues. Written as DNA, the CDR3 is TGTGCCAGTGGGCTGAACACTGAAGCTTTCTTT. Its protein is CASGLNTEAFF.

The chain is built from TRBV19 and TRBJ1-1; 10 bases are shared with TRBD1. The CDR3 spans 18 residues. Losses at the gene ends were 3 bases for V and 7 bases for J; bases not matched to a gene: 17. Germline V gene lookup returns CDR1 LNHDA and CDR2 SQIVND (reference sequence). CDR3 nucleotide sequence: TGTGCCAGTAGTATTGCCATGACAGGGGGCCCCTTAGTGGGTGAAGCTTTCTTT. Protein product: CASSIAMTGGPLVGEAFF.

The chain couples TRBV5-1 to TRBJ1-3, with 7 nucleotides matching TRBD1. V shed 4 bases and J 0 bases; nucleotides not matched to a gene: 7. The CDR3 length is 16 residues. The germline V gene has CDR1 SGHRS and CDR2 YFSETQ. The CDR3 sequence is CASSEDRAPSGNTIYF. The DNA of the CDR3 is TGCGCCAGCAGCGAAGACAGGGCGCCCTCTGGAAACACCATATATTTT.

The chain has TRBV2 and TRBJ2-2, with D possibly TRBD1 on 6 matching bases. Germline V CDR1 and CDR2: SNHLY, FYNNEI. The CDR3 runs 15 residues. V gave up 4 bases and J gave up 5 bases, with 14 bases separating them. CDR3 sequence reads: CASSANREVTGELFF. CDR3 bases: TGTGCCAGCAGTGCAAACAGGGAAGTAACCGGGGAGCTGTTTTTT.

This rearrangement joins TRBV4-1 to TRBJ1-5, with 9 bases fitting TRBD1. The CDR3 has 14 residues. Germline V gives CDR1 MGHRA, CDR2 YSYEKL. V lost 3 bases, J lost 6 bases, and 3 bases stayed unmatched. This chain's CDR3 is CASSHGQGSQPQHF. In DNA form, the CDR3 reads TGCGCCAGCAGCCACGGACAGGGGAGTCAGCCCCAGCATTTT.

For the CDR3, the DNA is TGTGCCAGCAGCGGACAGAACACTGAAGCTTTCTTT. This translates into CASSGQNTEAFF. The chain uses TRBV12-3 or TRBV12-4 and TRBJ1-1, with D possibly TRBD1 on 5 matching bases. Trimming pared 6 bases from V and 1 base from J, leaving 6 bases between. This CDR3 is 12 amino acids long.

The chain is built from TRBV5-1 and TRBJ2-3; 12 bases are shared with TRBD2. Trimming removed 3 bases from V and 4 bases from J; junction bases left unmatched: 3. Germline V gene lookup returns CDR1 SGHRS and CDR2 YFSETQ. CDR3 length: 15 amino acids. CDR3 DNA sequence: TGCGCCAGCAGCTGGACTAGCGGGGTCTCAGATACGCAGTATTTT. It encodes CASSWTSGVSDTQYF.

V usage is TRBV28 and J usage is TRBJ2-2; the match to TRBD1 covers 7 bases. CDR3 size: 14 residues. Trimming cost V 6 bases and J 4 bases; bases outside gene matches: 5. Germline lookup yields CDR1 MDHEN and CDR2 SYDVKM. The CDR3 DNA is TGTGCCAGCAGGCCGGGGACAGCCACCGGGGAGCTGTTTTTT. Encoded protein: CASRPGTATGELFF.

The chain uses TRBV5-1 and TRBJ2-7, with 12 bases matching TRBD2. The CDR3 is 14 residues long. From germline, CDR1 is SGHRS and CDR2 YFSETQ. V gave up 0 bases and J gave up 5 bases; unmatched junction bases: 0. In DNA, the CDR3 is TGCGCCAGCAGCTTGGGACTAGCGGGGGACGAGCAGTACGTC. Its protein product is CASSLGLAGDEQYV.

The CDR3, as DNA: TGTGCCACCAGCGGGCCGGGACAGGCATACGAGCAGTACGTC. Translation gives CATSGPGQAYEQYV. The chain combines TRBV15 with TRBJ2-7, with 8 bases that match TRBD1. CDR1 LNHNV and CDR2 YYDKDF come from the germline V gene (reference sequence). The CDR3 runs 14 residues. The J segment lost 4 bases and the V segment lost 5 bases, leaving 7 bases of the junction unmatched.

The chain recombines TRBV3-1 (or the pseudogene TRBV3-2) with TRBJ2-1; TRBD1 agrees at 8 bases. This CDR3 comprises 14 residues. CDR1 is LGHDT, CDR2 YNNKEL, per germline (reference sequence). V trimming: 2 bases; J trimming: 8 bases; junction bases outside the gene matches: 5. CDR3 loop: CASSQQGARDEQFF. CDR3 DNA: TGTGCCAGCAGCCAACAGGGGGCGCGTGATGAGCAGTTCTTC.

The CDR3 DNA follows: TGTGCCAGCAGCTTAGTAGGCCGGGCAGGGCAGCCCAATGAGCAGTTCTTC. It is translated as CASSLVGRAGQPNEQFF. The rearrangement joins TRBV7-2 to TRBJ2-1, with D perhaps matching TRBD1 (5 bases). Germline CDR1 and CDR2: SGHTA and FQGNSA. This CDR3 is built from 17 residues. Between the trimmed V and J ends, which lost 1 base and 6 bases, there was a span of 19 bases.

V and J are TRBV5-6 and TRBJ2-5; TRBD2 might be the D (6 bases). Trimming stripped 3 bases from V and 2 bases from J, with 17 bases between. The CDR3 length is 16 residues. Per the germline V gene, CDR1 is SGHDT and CDR2 is YYEEEE. CDR3 sequence: CASSWRGRGSQETQYF. Here the CDR3 DNA reads TGTGCCAGCAGCTGGCGCGGGCGGGGTTCTCAAGAGACCCAGTACTTC.

V gene TRBV5-1 combines with J gene TRBJ2-5; the match to TRBD2 covers 11 bases. Per germline, CDR1 SGHRS and CDR2 YFSETQ. V lost 0 bases and J lost 1; bases outside the gene matches: 2. This CDR3 has 16 residues. CDR3 bases: TGCGCCAGCAGCTTGGGGCTAGCGGGGGGCCAAGAGACCCAGTACTTC. This codes for CASSLGLAGGQETQYF.

The chain has TRBV21-1 and TRBJ1-2; the table's D call TRBD1 went unverified against the DNA. TRBV21-1 is flagged as a pseudogene. The CDR3 is made up of 21 amino acids. CDR3 region: CASSKIQPAPGQGPQDHGYTF. CDR3 nucleotides: TGTGCCAGCAGCAAAATTCAACCAGCCCCGGGACAGGGGCCCCAGGATCATGGCTACACCTTC.

The chain recombines TRBV11-2 with TRBJ2-2; D perhaps matches TRBD2 (5 bases). The CDR3 consists of 15 residues. Germline V lookup: CDR1 SGHAT, CDR2 FQNNGV. Trimming removed 4 bases from V and 1 base from J, with 10 bases in between. The CDR3 DNA reads as TGTGCCAGCAGCTCTCAGGACTTGAACACCGGGGAGCTGTTTTTT. Translated: CASSSQDLNTGELFF.

This chain connects TRBV2 to TRBJ1-2; the match to TRBD1 covers 8 bases. J gave up 2 bases and V 4 bases, and 0 bases lay outside the gene matches. The CDR3 totals 13 residues. Germline CDR1 is SNHLY and CDR2 is FYNNEI. The CDR3 DNA sequence: TGTGCCAGCAGTGGACAGGGGAACTATGGCTACACCTTC. Residues: CASSGQGNYGYTF.

V usage is TRBV19 and J usage is TRBJ2-7, with a weak D call TRBD1 (6 bases). The CDR3 totals 16 residues. In germline, CDR1 is LNHDA, CDR2 SQIVND (reference sequence). V lost 6 bases, J lost 2 bases, and 20 bases lay in between. In DNA, the CDR3 is TGTGCCAGTAGGCCTTATCCTGACCCAGGGGCCTACGAGCAGTACGTC. Translation: CASRPYPDPGAYEQYV.

The chain couples TRBV4-1 to TRBJ2-3, with 9 positions matching TRBD1. With 4 bases clipped from V and 2 bases from J, the junction kept 10 bases outside the gene matches. Per the germline V gene, CDR1 is MGHRA and CDR2 is YSYEKL. The CDR3 runs to 17 residues. The CDR3 sequence is CASSRFPGQGNTDTQYF. CDR3 nucleotides: TGCGCCAGCAGCCGTTTCCCGGGACAGGGAAACACAGATACGCAGTATTTT.

This clone has only one observation. This chain uses TRBV6-5 with TRBJ1-5; D is unresolved. V dropped 7 bases and J dropped 0 bases, with 10 bases sitting between them. Germline V gene lookup returns CDR1 MNHEY and CDR2 SVGAGI. The CDR3 covers 14 residues. The CDR3 region is CASKGDNSNQPQHF. The CDR3 DNA reads TGTGCCAGCAAGGGAGATAATAGCAATCAGCCCCAGCATTTT.

V gene TRBV7-8 combines with J gene TRBJ2-1, with 12 bases matching TRBD2. V shed 5 bases and J 6 bases; nucleotides not matched to a gene: 5. The CDR3 length is 15 residues. Germline V gene lookup returns CDR1 SGHVS and CDR2 FQNEAQ. CDR3 sequence (DNA): TGTGCCAGCAGCCACCTAGCGGGGGGGCCCAATGAGCAGTTCTTC. Amino acid sequence: CASSHLAGGPNEQFF.

A few counts support this clone. V usage is TRBV6-2 or TRBV6-3 and J usage is TRBJ2-1; D may be TRBD1 (5 bases). Germline CDR1 and CDR2: MNHEY and SVGEGT. This CDR3 contains 14 residues. V was pared by 4 bases and J by 5 bases, with 12 bases between. CDR3 sequence reads: CASSSAIQDNEQFF. DNA for the CDR3: TGTGCCAGCAGTTCCGCAATACAGGACAATGAGCAGTTCTTC.

CDR3 nucleotide sequence: TGTGCCAGCAGCTCGGACTACCCCCCACGGAGCACAGATACGCAGTATTTT. It is translated as CASSSDYPPRSTDTQYF. J is TRBJ2-3 and V is TRBV11-2; D is possibly TRBD2 (6 bases). Trimming pared 4 bases from V and 0 bases from J, leaving 17 bases between. Germline V gene lookup returns CDR1 SGHAT and CDR2 FQNNGV. CDR3 length: 17 amino acids. Supplemented by reference TRBV11-2 and TRBJ2-3, the full variable domain reads EAGVAQSPRYKIIEKRQSVAFWCNPISGHATLYWYQQILGQGPKLLIQFQNNGVVDDSQLPKDRFSAERLKGVDSTLKIQPAKLEDSAVYLCASSSDYPPRSTDTQYFGPGTRLTVL.